The 6 T cell receptor beta chains listed next were all sequenced from one sample in a study of blood T cells in healthy people across ages. The use of a sample-barcoded 5' primer and a J-beta primer mix characterized a second PCR of about 6 to 11 cycles. TCRdb used MiXCR to reprocess the 5' RACE reads, holding one entry per CDR3 protein. The sample lists about 680,000 distinct CDR3 sequences; around 45% were seen once. The specimen was blood. The receptors were sampled from a woman aged 60-75 years in good health.

This clonotype was seen more than once but under ten times. V gene TRBV29-1 combines with J gene TRBJ2-7; TRBD2 matches at 7 bases. Germline CDR1 is SQVTM and CDR2 is ANQGSEA. Germline trimming cut 4 bases from V and 2 bases from J; bases unmatched to any gene: 5. CDR3 size: 13 residues. CDR3 DNA: TGCAGCGTTGCCCTAGCGGTAGCCTACGAGCAGTACTTC. As protein: CSVALAVAYEQYF.

The chain is built from TRBV5-5 and TRBJ2-1; 9 positions agree with TRBD2. Looked up from germline, CDR1 is SGHKS and CDR2 is YYEKEE (reference sequence). Losses at the gene ends were 0 bases for V and 8 bases for J; bases not matched to a gene: 6. This CDR3 comprises 15 residues. CDR3 nucleotides: TGTGCCAGCAGCTTGGTTTCTAGCGGGATCGATGAGCAGTTCTTC. It translates to CASSLVSSGIDEQFF.

This chain connects TRBV7-2 to TRBJ2-3; either TRBD1 or TRBD2 may fit D (6 bases each). The CDR3 contains 16 residues. Germline assignment: CDR1 SGHTA and CDR2 FQGNSA. V was cut by 5 bases and J by 0 bases, with 15 bases left in between. The CDR3 reads CASSRRGVRSTDTQYF. CDR3 DNA sequence: TGTGCCAGCAGCCGTAGGGGGGTGCGGAGCACAGATACGCAGTATTTT. The complete variable domain, with remaining parts taken from reference TRBV7-2 and TRBJ2-3, reads GAGVSQSPSNKVTEKGKDVELRCDPISGHTALYWYRQSLGQGLEFLIYFQGNSAPDKSGLPSDRFSAERTGGSVSTLTIQRTQQEDSAVYLCASSRRGVRSTDTQYFGPGTRLTVL.

The V and J genes are TRBV6-2 or TRBV6-3 and TRBJ1-5; D unclear. This CDR3 is built from 13 residues. Germline V gene data show CDR1 as MNHEY and CDR2 as SVGEGT. Trimming pared 8 bases from V and 6 bases from J, leaving 14 bases between. CDR3 amino acids: CASRAPLSQPQHF. Written as DNA, the CDR3 is TGTGCCAGCCGGGCCCCACTGAGTCAGCCCCAGCATTTT.

V gene TRBV6-2 or TRBV6-3 combines with J gene TRBJ2-7, with D tentatively TRBD2 (5 bases). Trimming left V 5 bases short and J 6 bases short, with 20 bases between. This CDR3 has 15 amino acids. Germline CDR1 MNHEY, CDR2 SVGEGT. The CDR3 spells CASSPGRTSTSEQYF. The CDR3 nucleotides are TGTGCCAGCAGTCCTGGACGAACGAGCACTAGCGAGCAGTACTTC.

This clonotype has only a few counts. The genes are TRBV6-2 or TRBV6-3 and TRBJ2-5, with 9 bases fitting TRBD2. The CDR3 sequence is 16 residues long. Losses at the gene ends were 0 bases for V and 11 bases for J; bases not matched to a gene: 13. Germline values: CDR1 MNHEY, CDR2 SVGEGT. The DNA for the CDR3 is TGTGCCAGCAGTTACTCAAGAACTAGCGGGCCCCGGGAGCAGTACTTC. The encoded protein is CASSYSRTSGPREQYF.